The present TCR beta chain was sequenced within a study of CXCR3-negative and CXCR3-positive naive CD8 T cells. The study made its TRB cDNA libraries by 5' RACE, adding UMI labels. From the 5' RACE reads, TCRdb lists one entry per CDR3 protein and no DNA. Across roughly 86,000 distinct CDR3 sequences, the top ten clones capture about 1% of the sample. The CDR3 length is 13 residues. The germline gives CDR1 SGHVS, CDR2 FNYEAQ. CD45RO-CCR7+CD27+CD95- was the phenotype of naive CD8+ T cells. The chain joins TRBV7-6 to TRBJ2-7; checking the TCRdb D call of TRBD1 is not possible without DNA. The sequenced material came from naive CXCR3- CD8+ T cells from blood. Subset denoted: CD45RO-CCR7+CD27+CD95- naive CD8+ T cells lacking CXCR3 (TNR3-). The receptor was isolated from a human donor in good health. Some clones in this sample may be carry-over from other donors' samples. CDR3 sequence: CASSLEPGSEQYF.